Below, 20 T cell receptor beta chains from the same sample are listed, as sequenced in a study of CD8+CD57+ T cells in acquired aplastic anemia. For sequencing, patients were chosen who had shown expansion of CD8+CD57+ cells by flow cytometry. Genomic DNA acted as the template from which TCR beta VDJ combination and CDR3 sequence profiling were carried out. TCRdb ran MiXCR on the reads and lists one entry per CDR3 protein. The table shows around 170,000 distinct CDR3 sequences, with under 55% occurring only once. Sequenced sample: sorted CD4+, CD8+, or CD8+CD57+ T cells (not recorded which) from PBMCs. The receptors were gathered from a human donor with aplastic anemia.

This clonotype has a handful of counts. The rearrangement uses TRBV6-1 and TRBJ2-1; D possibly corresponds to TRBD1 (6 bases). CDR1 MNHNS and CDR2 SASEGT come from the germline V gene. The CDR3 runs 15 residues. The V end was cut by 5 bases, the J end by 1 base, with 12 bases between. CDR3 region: CASSFSGVSYNEQFF. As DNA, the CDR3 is TGTGCCAGCAGTTTCTCAGGGGTTTCCTACAATGAGCAGTTCTTC.

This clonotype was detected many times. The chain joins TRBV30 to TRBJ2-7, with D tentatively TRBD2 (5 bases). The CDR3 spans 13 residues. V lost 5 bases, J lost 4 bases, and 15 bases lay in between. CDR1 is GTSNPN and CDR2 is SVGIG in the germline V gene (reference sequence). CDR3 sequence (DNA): TGTGCCTGGGGGGTCGTGAGAGGGTACGAGCAGTACTTC. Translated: CAWGVVRGYEQYF.

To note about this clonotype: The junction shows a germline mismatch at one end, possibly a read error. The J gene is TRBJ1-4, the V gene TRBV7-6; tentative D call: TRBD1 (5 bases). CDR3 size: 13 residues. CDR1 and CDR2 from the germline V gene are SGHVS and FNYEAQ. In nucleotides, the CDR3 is TGCGCCAGCAGCTACGACAGCTATGAAAAACTGTTTTTT. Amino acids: CASSYDSYEKLFF.

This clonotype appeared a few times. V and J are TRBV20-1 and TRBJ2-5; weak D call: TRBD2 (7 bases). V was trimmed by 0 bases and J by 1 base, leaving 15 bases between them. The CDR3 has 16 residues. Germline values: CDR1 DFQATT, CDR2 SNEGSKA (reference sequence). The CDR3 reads CSARDYRGALQETQYF. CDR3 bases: TGCAGTGCTAGAGATTACCGGGGGGCCCTCCAAGAGACCCAGTACTTC.

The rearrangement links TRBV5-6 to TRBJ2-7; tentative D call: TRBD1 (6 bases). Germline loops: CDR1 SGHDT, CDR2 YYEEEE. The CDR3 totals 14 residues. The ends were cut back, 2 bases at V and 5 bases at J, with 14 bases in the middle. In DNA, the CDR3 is TGTGCCAGCAGCTTTACAGGGATTTCCCACGAGCAGTACTTC. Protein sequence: CASSFTGISHEQYF.

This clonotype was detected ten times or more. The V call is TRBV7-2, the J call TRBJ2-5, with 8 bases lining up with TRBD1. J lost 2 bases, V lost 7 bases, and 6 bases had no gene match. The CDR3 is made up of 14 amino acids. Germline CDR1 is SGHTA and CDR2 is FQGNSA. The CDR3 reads CASKRDRSQETQYF. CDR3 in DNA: TGTGCCAGCAAACGGGACAGGTCACAAGAGACCCAGTACTTC.

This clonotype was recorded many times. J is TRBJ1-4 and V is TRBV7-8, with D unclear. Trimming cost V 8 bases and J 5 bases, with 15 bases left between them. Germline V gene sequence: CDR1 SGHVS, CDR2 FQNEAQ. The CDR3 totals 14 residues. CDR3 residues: CASGRRPINEKLFF. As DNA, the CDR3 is TGTGCCAGCGGACGGCGGCCCATAAATGAAAAACTGTTTTTT.

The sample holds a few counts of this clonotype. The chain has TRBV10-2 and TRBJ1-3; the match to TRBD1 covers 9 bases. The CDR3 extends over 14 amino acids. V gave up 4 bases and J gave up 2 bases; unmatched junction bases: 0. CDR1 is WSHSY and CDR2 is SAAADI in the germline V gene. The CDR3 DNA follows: TGCGCCAGCAGTGGGACAGGGGCTGGAAACACCATATATTTT. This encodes CASSGTGAGNTIYF.

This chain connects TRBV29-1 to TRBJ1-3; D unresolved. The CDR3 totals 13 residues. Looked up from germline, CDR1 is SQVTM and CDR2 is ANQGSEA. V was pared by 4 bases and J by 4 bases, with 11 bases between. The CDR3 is CSVVLLAGNTIYF. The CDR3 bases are TGCAGCGTTGTGTTACTGGCCGGAAACACCATATATTTT.

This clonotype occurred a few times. The chain's CDR3 is CASSLVGGTGGSTEAFF. Here the CDR3 DNA reads TGCGCCAGCAGCTTGGTGGGCGGGACAGGGGGGTCAACTGAAGCTTTCTTT. This chain links TRBV5-1 with TRBJ1-1; 11 bases are shared with TRBD1. CDR1 SGHRS and CDR2 YFSETQ come from the germline V gene. V dropped 0 bases and J dropped 5; count of bases not matched to a gene: 9. This CDR3 spans 17 amino acids. Variable domain in full (rest from reference TRBV5-1 and TRBJ1-1): KAGVTQTPRYLIKTRGQQVTLSCSPISGHRSVSWYQQTPGQGLQFLFEYFSETQRNKGNFPGRFSGRQFSNSRSEMNVSTLELGDSALYLCASSLVGGTGGSTEAFFGQGTRLTVV.

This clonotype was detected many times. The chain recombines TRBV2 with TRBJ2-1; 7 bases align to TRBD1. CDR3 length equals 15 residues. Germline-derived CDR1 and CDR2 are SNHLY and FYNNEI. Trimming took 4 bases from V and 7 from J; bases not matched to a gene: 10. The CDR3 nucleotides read TGTGCCAGCAGTGTGGGCCAGGGGGTTTTTAATGAGCAGTTCTTC. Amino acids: CASSVGQGVFNEQFF.

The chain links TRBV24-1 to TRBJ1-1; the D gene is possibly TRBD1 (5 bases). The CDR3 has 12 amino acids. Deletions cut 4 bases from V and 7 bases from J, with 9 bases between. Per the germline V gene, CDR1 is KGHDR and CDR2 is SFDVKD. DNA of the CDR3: TGTGCCACCAGTGAGCCAGGGTTTGAAGCTTTCTTT. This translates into CATSEPGFEAFF.

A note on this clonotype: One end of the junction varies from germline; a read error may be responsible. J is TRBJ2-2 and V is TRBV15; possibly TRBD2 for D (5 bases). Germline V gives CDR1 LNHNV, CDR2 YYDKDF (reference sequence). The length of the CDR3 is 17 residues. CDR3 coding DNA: TGTGCCACCAGCAGAGATCCTTGGGAAGGGCCCCTCGGGGAACTGTTTTTT. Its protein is CATSRDPWEGPLGELFF. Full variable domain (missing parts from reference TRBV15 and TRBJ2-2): DAMVIQNPRYQVTQFGKPVTLSCSQTLNHNVMYWYQQKSSQAPKLLFHYYDKDFNNEADTPDNFQSRRPNTSFCFLDIRSPGLGDTAMYLCATSRDPWEGPLGELFFGEGSRLTVL.

CDR3: CAISESQNLNYGYTF. CDR3 coding DNA: TGTGCCATCAGTGAGTCCCAGAATTTAAACTATGGCTACACCTTC. This sequence joins TRBV10-3 and TRBJ1-2; no definite D call. V lost 0 bases, J lost 2 bases, and 10 bases lay in between. Germline CDR1 and CDR2: ENHRY and SYGVKD. There are 15 residues in the CDR3.

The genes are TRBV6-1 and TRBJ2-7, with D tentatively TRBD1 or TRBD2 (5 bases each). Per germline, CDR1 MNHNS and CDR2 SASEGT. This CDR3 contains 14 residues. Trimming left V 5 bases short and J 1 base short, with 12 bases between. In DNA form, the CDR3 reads TGTGCCAGCAGTCTCCCCGAGGGGTCCTACGAGCAGTACTTC. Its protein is CASSLPEGSYEQYF.

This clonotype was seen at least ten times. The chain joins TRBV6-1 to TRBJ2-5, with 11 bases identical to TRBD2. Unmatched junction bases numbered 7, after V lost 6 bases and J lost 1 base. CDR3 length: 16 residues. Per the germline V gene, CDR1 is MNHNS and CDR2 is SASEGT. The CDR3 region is CASSHGLAGLQETQYF. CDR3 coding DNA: TGTGCCAGCAGCCACGGACTAGCGGGCCTCCAAGAGACCCAGTACTTC.

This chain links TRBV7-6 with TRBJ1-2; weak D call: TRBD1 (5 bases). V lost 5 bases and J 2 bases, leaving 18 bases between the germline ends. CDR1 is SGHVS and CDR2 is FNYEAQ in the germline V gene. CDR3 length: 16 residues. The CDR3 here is CASSTDRVRGNYGYTF. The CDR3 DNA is TGTGCCAGCAGCACCGACCGTGTACGGGGGAACTATGGCTACACCTTC.

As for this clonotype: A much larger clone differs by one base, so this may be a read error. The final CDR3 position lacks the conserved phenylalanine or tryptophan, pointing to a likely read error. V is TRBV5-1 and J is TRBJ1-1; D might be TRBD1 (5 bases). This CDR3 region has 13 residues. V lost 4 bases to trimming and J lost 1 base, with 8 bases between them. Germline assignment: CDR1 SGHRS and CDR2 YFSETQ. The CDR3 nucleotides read TGCGCCAGCAGCGGGCAGGGGAACACTGAAGCTTTCCTT. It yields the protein CASSGQGNTEAFL.

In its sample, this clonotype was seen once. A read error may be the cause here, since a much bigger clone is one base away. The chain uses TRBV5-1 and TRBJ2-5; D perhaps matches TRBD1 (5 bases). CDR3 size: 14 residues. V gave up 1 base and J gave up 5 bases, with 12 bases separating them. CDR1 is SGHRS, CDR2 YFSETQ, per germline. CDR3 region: CASSLRQPFETQYF. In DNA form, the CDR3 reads TGCGCCAGCAGCTTGCGACAGCCTTTCGAGACCCAGTACTTC.

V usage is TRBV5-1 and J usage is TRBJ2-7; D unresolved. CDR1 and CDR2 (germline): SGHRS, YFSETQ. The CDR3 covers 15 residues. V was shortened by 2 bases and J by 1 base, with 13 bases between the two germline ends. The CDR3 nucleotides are TGCGCCAGCAGCTTCCGGCCAGGCGAATCCTACGAGCAGTACTTC. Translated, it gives CASSFRPGESYEQYF.